This T cell receptor beta chain was found in a study of technical replicates of blood from a handful of donors. A single count supports this clone. The CDR3 is 16 amino acids. V dropped 0 bases and J dropped 0 bases, with 13 bases sitting between them. Per the germline V gene, CDR1 is SGHRS and CDR2 is YFSETQ. Measured with immunoSEQ multiplex PCR; TCRdb has only the in-frame clones, and not every one. Among approximately 81,000 clones listed, roughly 77% were seen once. This chain joins TRBV5-1 and TRBJ2-7; unclear D gene. Sequenced input: PBMCs. The TCR comes from a human donor in good health. Some clones in this sample may be carry-over from other donors' samples. The CDR3 is CASSLVSTGSSYEQYF. CDR3 coding DNA: TGCGCCAGCAGCTTGGTTTCCACGGGTAGCTCCTACGAGCAGTACTTC.